This record covers a single TCR beta chain. Antigen unknown. The repertoire was sequenced with immunoSEQ multiplex PCR; TCRdb's copy has only in-frame clones and lacks some. The sample carries under 300,000 clones, around 88% recorded once. The treatment is: over 15 received Ad26.COV2.S at low or high dose, single or two shots; five or six received placebo; per-sample allocation not given. At day 63 after the first vaccine or placebo injection, samples were drawn. The source of the sample is a study of Ad26.COV2.S vaccination and SARS-CoV-2 variants. Study summary: Intramuscular Ad26.COV2.S doses were given once or twice, 56 days apart. Study observations and caveats: After vaccination, substantial breadth of spike-specific CD8+ and CD4+ responses was reported.

The trim removed 4 bases at V and 3 bases at J, leaving 6 bases unmatched. CDR3 size: 18 residues. Germline assignment: CDR1 SEHNR and CDR2 FQNEAQ (reference sequence). This sample comprised peripheral blood, obtained in a trial of Ad26.COV2.S vaccine versus placebo. The source is a person between 18 and 60 years old who received the Ad26.COV2.S COVID-19 vaccine or a placebo. J is TRBJ2-2 and V is TRBV7-9; 15 nucleotides line up with TRBD2. The CDR3 region has the DNA TGTGCCAGCAGCTACGGACTAGCGGGGGGGCCGGACACCGGGGAGCTGTTTTTT. It codes for CASSYGLAGGPDTGELFF.